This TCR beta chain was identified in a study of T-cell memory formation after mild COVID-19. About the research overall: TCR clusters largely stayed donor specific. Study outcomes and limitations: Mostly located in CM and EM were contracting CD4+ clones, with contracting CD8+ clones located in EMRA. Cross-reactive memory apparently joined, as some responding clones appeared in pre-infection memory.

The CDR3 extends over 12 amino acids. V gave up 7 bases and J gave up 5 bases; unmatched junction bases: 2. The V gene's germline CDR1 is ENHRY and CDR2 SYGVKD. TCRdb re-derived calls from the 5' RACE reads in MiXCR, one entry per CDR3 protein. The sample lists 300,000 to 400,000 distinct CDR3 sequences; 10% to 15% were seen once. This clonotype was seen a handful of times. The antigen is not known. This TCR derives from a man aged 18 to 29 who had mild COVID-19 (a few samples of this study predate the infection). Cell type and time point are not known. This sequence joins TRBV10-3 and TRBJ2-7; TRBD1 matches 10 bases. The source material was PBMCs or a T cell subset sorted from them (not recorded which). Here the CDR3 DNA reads TGTGCCATCACGGGACAGGGGCACGAGCAGTACTTC. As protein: CAITGQGHEQYF.